Listed here are 20 T cell receptor beta chains from one sample, sequenced in a study of blood T cell repertoires in COVID-19. Assay used: immunoSEQ multiplex PCR; TCRdb lists only in-frame clones, some missing. This table holds 80,000 or so clones, 70% to 90% found once. Material for sequencing was peripheral blood. The receptors originated from a human donor in a cohort sampled during active COVID-19.

The chain is built from TRBV7-2 and TRBJ1-6, with D uncertain. Between the trimmed V and J ends, which lost 3 bases and 5 bases, there was a span of 5 bases. Germline-derived CDR1 and CDR2 are SGHTA and FQGNSA. The CDR3 totals 13 residues. CDR3 sequence: CASSFSNNSPLHF. The CDR3 DNA is TGTGCCAGCAGCTTCTCTAATAATTCACCCCTCCACTTT. Full variable domain (missing parts from reference TRBV7-2 and TRBJ1-6): GAGVSQSPSNKVTEKGKDVELRCDPISGHTALYWYRQSLGQGLEFLIYFQGNSAPDKSGLPSDRFSAERTGGSVSTLTIQRTQQEDSAVYLCASSFSNNSPLHFGNGTRLTVT.

The chain combines TRBV5-6 with TRBJ1-5, with 10 bases that match TRBD1. J was trimmed by 9 bases and V by 0 bases; bases with no gene match: 9. Looked up from germline, CDR1 is SGHDT and CDR2 is YYEEEE. CDR3 length equals 16 residues. In DNA form, the CDR3 reads TGTGCCAGCAGCTTGGCCGAGACAGGGGGCCCGAGGCCCCAGCATTTT. This gives the protein CASSLAETGGPRPQHF.

The CDR3 spells CATSRDRMGYTF. The CDR3 DNA sequence: TGTGCCACCAGCAGAGACAGGATGGGCTACACCTTC. V usage is TRBV15 and J usage is TRBJ1-2; D unclear. V lost 0 bases and J 8 bases, leaving 7 bases between the germline ends. Germline V lookup: CDR1 LNHNV, CDR2 YYDKDF (reference sequence). The CDR3 extends over 12 amino acids.

The V and J genes are TRBV7-3 and TRBJ2-2; 8 nucleotides align to TRBD2. The CDR3 runs to 15 residues. CDR1 and CDR2 from the germline V gene are SGHTA and FQGTGA. The ends lost 3 bases at V and 2 bases at J; junction bases unmatched: 2. In DNA form, the CDR3 reads TGTGCCAGCAGCTTCATAGCGGGAAACACCGGGGAGCTGTTTTTT. Translation: CASSFIAGNTGELFF.

The rearrangement uses TRBV6-5 and TRBJ1-6; 8 positions match TRBD1. V lost 5 bases and J lost 7; bases outside the gene matches: 4. CDR1 and CDR2 from the germline V gene are MNHEY and SVGAGI. The CDR3 sequence is 14 residues long. The chain's CDR3 is CASSPRTGNSPLHF. CDR3 bases: TGTGCCAGCAGTCCCCGGACAGGGAATTCACCCCTCCACTTT.

The count of this clone is one. The V and J genes are TRBV7-2 and TRBJ1-2; a possible D gene is TRBD1 (5 bases). Germline-derived CDR1 and CDR2 are SGHTA and FQGNSA. The CDR3 is 15 amino acids. V lost 2 bases and J lost 8, with 18 bases in between. The CDR3 DNA follows: TGTGCCAGCAGCTTAAATTGGGACTCACTGGGAGGCTACACCTTC. It specifies CASSLNWDSLGGYTF.

This clone is a singleton in its sample. The chain combines TRBV6-6 with TRBJ1-4; the D gene is possibly TRBD1 (6 bases). V dropped 8 bases and J dropped 8 bases, with 15 bases sitting between them. The CDR3 extends over 13 amino acids. Germline V gene lookup returns CDR1 MNHNY and CDR2 SVGAGI (reference sequence). The CDR3 region is CASHRTATEKLFF. Written as DNA, the CDR3 is TGTGCCAGCCATAGGACAGCAACCGAAAAACTGTTTTTT.

Points on this clone: Other DNA sequences in the same sample also yield this CDR3. The rearrangement links TRBV7-9 to TRBJ2-7, with 14 positions matching TRBD2. The V segment lost 3 bases and the J segment 6 bases; nucleotides outside the gene matches: 1. The germline V gene has CDR1 SEHNR and CDR2 FQNEAQ (reference sequence). The CDR3 runs 14 residues. The CDR3 is CASSFGLAGGEQYF. The CDR3 region has the DNA TGTGCCAGCAGCTTTGGACTAGCGGGGGGCGAGCAGTACTTC. The full variable domain, rest sourced from reference TRBV7-9 and TRBJ2-7, is DTGVSQNPRHKITKRGQNVTFRCDPISEHNRLYWYRQTLGQGPEFLTYFQNEAQLEKSRLLSDRFSAERPKGSFSTLEIQRTEQGDSAMYLCASSFGLAGGEQYFGPGTRLTVT.

Notes on this clone: Distinct nucleotide sequences in the sample also encode this CDR3. The chain is built from TRBV27 and TRBJ2-1; tentative D call: TRBD2 (6 bases). Germline assignment: CDR1 MNHEY and CDR2 SMNVEV (reference sequence). The CDR3 sequence is 15 residues long. Between the trimmed V and J ends, which lost 6 bases and 0 bases, there was a span of 12 bases. The CDR3 bases are TGTGCCAGCAGCGCGGGACTGGCCTCCTACAATGAGCAGTTCTTC. Protein product: CASSAGLASYNEQFF.

The V and J genes are TRBV6-5 and TRBJ1-4; D is unresolved. CDR3 size: 12 residues. The V gene's germline CDR1 is MNHEY and CDR2 SVGAGI. Between the trimmed V and J ends, which lost 6 bases and 7 bases, there was a span of 9 bases. CDR3 in DNA: TGTGCCAGCAGAGCCTCAGGTGAAAAACTGTTTTTT. This translates into CASRASGEKLFF.

This clone has just a few counts. The rearrangement links TRBV12-5 to TRBJ2-3; a weak D match, TRBD1 (6 bases). The CDR3 is 15 residues long. The V and J ends lost 6 bases and 2 bases respectively, with 15 bases between them. Germline V gene lookup returns CDR1 LGHNT and CDR2 FRNRAP. CDR3 coding DNA: TGTGCTAGTGGGTGGACAGAGACCCACACAGATACGCAGTATTTT. Its translation is CASGWTETHTDTQYF.

The J gene is TRBJ1-1, the V gene TRBV16; 8 nucleotides match TRBD1. Germline lookup yields CDR1 KGHSY and CDR2 FQNENV. After removal of 4 bases from V and 5 bases from J, the junction contained 3 bases not matched to a gene. The CDR3 loop spans 13 amino acids. The CDR3 DNA follows: TGTGCCAGCAGCCCTGACAGGGGTACTGAAGCTTTCTTT. Translated: CASSPDRGTEAFF.

V is TRBV10-3 and J is TRBJ2-7; 7 positions agree with TRBD1. CDR1 ENHRY and CDR2 SYGVKD come from the germline V gene. J gave up 3 bases and V 4 bases, and 9 bases lay outside the gene matches. The CDR3 is 15 residues long. DNA for the CDR3: TGTGCCATCAGTGGTTGGGACAGCAAAAACTACGAGCAGTACTTC. Its translation is CAISGWDSKNYEQYF.

In this sample, this clone turned up a few times. This chain joins TRBV5-1 and TRBJ1-3; tentative D call: TRBD1 (6 bases). The CDR3 extends over 14 amino acids. In germline, CDR1 is SGHRS, CDR2 YFSETQ. V gave up 0 bases and J gave up 2 bases, with 6 bases separating them. The chain's CDR3 is CASSLGTAGNTIYF. The CDR3, as DNA: TGCGCCAGCAGCTTGGGGACAGCTGGAAACACCATATATTTT.

V usage is TRBV9 and J usage is TRBJ1-1; possibly TRBD1 for D (5 bases). This CDR3 region has 14 residues. V gave up 4 bases and J gave up 4 bases, with 14 bases separating them. CDR1 is SGDLS, CDR2 YYNGEE, per germline. The CDR3 here is CASSPSGRFTEAFF. The CDR3 DNA reads TGTGCCAGCAGCCCCTCAGGGCGGTTCACTGAAGCTTTCTTT.

The genes are TRBV23-1 and TRBJ2-7; tentative D call: TRBD2 (5 bases). TRBV23-1 is marked as an open reading frame, function uncertain. The CDR3 spans 16 residues. The ends were cut back, 4 bases at V and 2 bases at J, with 18 bases in the middle. The CDR3 DNA is TGCGCCAGCAGTCCCCCACTTTTGCGGGTTCCCTACGAGCAGTACTTC. Amino acids: CASSPPLLRVPYEQYF.

This sequence joins TRBV19 and TRBJ1-2, with a tentative D call TRBD1 (5 bases). Germline lookup yields CDR1 LNHDA and CDR2 SQIVND (reference sequence). The CDR3 spans 14 residues. Between the trimmed V and J ends, which lost 4 bases and 7 bases, there was a span of 16 bases. CDR3 amino acids: CASSTLGGAGGYTF. The CDR3 coding sequence is TGTGCCAGTAGTACCTTGGGAGGGGCTGGTGGCTACACCTTC.

The V and J genes are TRBV7-2 and TRBJ2-7, with 9 nucleotides matching TRBD2. The germline CDR1 and CDR2 sequences are SGHTA and FQGNSA. This CDR3 has 15 residues. J lost 2 bases, V lost 2 bases, and 4 bases had no gene match. CDR3 nucleotide sequence: TGTGCCAGCAGCTTAACTAGCGGGCCGACCTACGAGCAGTACTTC. It codes for CASSLTSGPTYEQYF.

The J gene is TRBJ2-1, the V gene TRBV12-5; perhaps TRBD1 as D (6 bases). This CDR3 is 17 amino acids long. Germline CDR1 and CDR2: LGHNT and FRNRAP. Trimming left V 5 bases short and J 4 bases short, with 21 bases between. For the CDR3, the DNA is TGTGCTAGTGGTCCCGTACCCGGGACAAGAATTTACAATGAGCAGTTCTTC. This codes for CASGPVPGTRIYNEQFF.

The DNA of the CDR3 is TGTGCCAGCAGCCGACAGGGGGCAGATAACTATGGCTACACCTTC. Encoded protein: CASSRQGADNYGYTF. The chain employs TRBV6-5 and TRBJ1-2; 10 bases line up with TRBD1. CDR1 MNHEY and CDR2 SVGAGI come from the germline V gene. The CDR3 spans 15 residues. V shed 6 bases, J shed 1 base, and the junction held 5 bases outside the gene matches.